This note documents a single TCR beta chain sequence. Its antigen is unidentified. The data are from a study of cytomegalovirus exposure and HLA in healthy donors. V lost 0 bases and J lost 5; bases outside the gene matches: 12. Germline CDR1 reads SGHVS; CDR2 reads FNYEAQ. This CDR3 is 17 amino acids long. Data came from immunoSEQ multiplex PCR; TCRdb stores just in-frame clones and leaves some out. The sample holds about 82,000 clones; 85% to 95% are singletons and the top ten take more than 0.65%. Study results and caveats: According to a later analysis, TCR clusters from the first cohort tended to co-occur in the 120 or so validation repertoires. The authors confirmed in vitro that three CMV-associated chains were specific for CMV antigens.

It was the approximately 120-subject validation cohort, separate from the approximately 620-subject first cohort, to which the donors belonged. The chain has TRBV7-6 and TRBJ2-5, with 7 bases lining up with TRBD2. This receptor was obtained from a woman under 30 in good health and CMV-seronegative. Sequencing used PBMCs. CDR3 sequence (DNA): TGTGCCAGCAGCTTAGCCCCGGCTAGGCCAGCGGGGGAGACCCAGTACTTC. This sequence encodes CASSLAPARPAGETQYF. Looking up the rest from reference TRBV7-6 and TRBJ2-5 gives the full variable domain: GAGVSQSPRYKVTKRGQDVALRCDPISGHVSLYWYRQALGQGPEFLTYFNYEAQQDKSGLPNDRFSAERPEGSISTLTIQRTEQRDSAMYRCASSLAPARPAGETQYFGPGTRLLVL.